Shown below are 32 T cell receptor beta chains from a single sample sequenced in a study of blood T cells in healthy people across ages. Together with a sample-barcoded 5' primer, a J-beta primer mix was included in a second PCR lasting about 7 to 12 cycles. TCRdb ran MiXCR on the 5' RACE reads and lists one entry per CDR3 protein. The table includes 730,000 or so distinct CDR3 sequences, about 42% detected once. The material sequenced was blood. These TCRs come from a woman in her fifties or sixties in good health.

About this clonotype itself: Since a much larger clone is just one base distant, this may be a read error. This sequence joins TRBV9 and TRBJ2-1; 10 positions agree with TRBD2. This CDR3 spans 15 amino acids. Germline V CDR1 and CDR2: SGDLS, YYNGEE. The DNA of the CDR3 is TGTGCCAGCTCTAGCGGGAGATCCTCCCACAATGAGCAGTTCTTC. Amino acid sequence: CASSSGRSSHNEQFF.

This clonotype appeared a few times. J is TRBJ2-1 and V is TRBV29-1, with D perhaps given as TRBD1 or TRBD2 (7 bases each). Trimming left V 0 bases short and J 8 bases short, with 17 bases between. Germline CDR1 reads SQVTM; CDR2 reads ANQGSEA. There are 15 residues in the CDR3. The CDR3 spells CSVEDLGEGAYEQFF. CDR3 coding DNA: TGCAGCGTTGAAGACTTAGGGGAGGGGGCGTATGAGCAGTTCTTC.

This clonotype showed up just once. This chain uses TRBV12-3 or TRBV12-4 with TRBJ2-1; 10 bases align to TRBD2. The CDR3 sequence is 19 residues long. Trimming cost V 4 bases and J 2 bases; bases outside gene matches: 14. In DNA form, the CDR3 reads TGTGCCAGCAGTTCTCCCAGCGGGAGGGCTTCAGGCACCTACAATGAGCAGTTCTTC. Residues: CASSSPSGRASGTYNEQFF.

V and J are TRBV7-3 and TRBJ2-1; D is perhaps TRBD1 (7 bases). V was shortened by 4 bases and J by 9 bases, with 13 bases between the two germline ends. The germline V gene encodes CDR1 SGHTA and CDR2 FQGTGA. The CDR3 runs to 13 residues. Here the CDR3 DNA reads TGTGCCAGCAGCTCTTCCCAGGGGGGTGAGCAGTTCTTC. Translation: CASSSSQGGEQFF. Full variable domain (outside the CDR3, taken from reference TRBV7-3 and TRBJ2-1): GAGVSQTPSNKVTEKGKYVELRCDPISGHTALYWYRQSLGQGPEFLIYFQGTGAADDSGLPNDRFFAVRPEGSVSTLKIQRTERGDSAVYLCASSSSQGGEQFFGPGTRLTVL.

V and J are TRBV6-5 and TRBJ2-7; 7 positions match TRBD1. CDR1 and CDR2 (germline): MNHEY, SVGAGI. V shed 6 bases and J 2 bases; nucleotides not matched to a gene: 10. CDR3 length: 15 residues. The CDR3 is CASRRQGVDPYEQYF. DNA of the CDR3: TGTGCCAGCAGACGGCAGGGGGTCGATCCCTACGAGCAGTACTTC.

There are many counts of this clonotype. The chain joins TRBV20-1 to TRBJ2-7, with D possibly matching TRBD1 (5 bases). The germline V gene has CDR1 DFQATT and CDR2 SNEGSKA (reference sequence). CDR3 length: 15 amino acids. V lost 0 bases and J lost 0, with 12 bases in between. The CDR3 DNA is TGCAGTGCTAGAGATCGAACAGGTGGCTCCTACGAGCAGTACTTC. It encodes CSARDRTGGSYEQYF.

This clonotype has at least ten counts. V and J are TRBV7-9 and TRBJ2-1; possibly TRBD1 for D (6 bases). The V gene lost 4 bases and the J gene lost 8 bases, with 9 bases spanning the gap. Germline CDR1 reads SEHNR; CDR2 reads FQNEAQ (reference sequence). The CDR3 is 12 amino acids. The CDR3 DNA sequence: TGTGCCAGCAGCTCACAGGGCTATGAGCAGTTCTTC. It encodes CASSSQGYEQFF.

V is TRBV28 and J is TRBJ2-4; the D is unclear. V lost 4 bases and J 1 base, leaving 14 bases between the germline ends. In germline, CDR1 is MDHEN, CDR2 SYDVKM. The CDR3 spans 16 residues. The CDR3 is CASSSPGGRAKNIQYF. CDR3 nucleotide sequence: TGTGCCAGCAGTTCCCCTGGCGGTAGGGCCAAAAACATTCAGTACTTC.

This chain uses TRBV27 with TRBJ2-7; 7 positions agree with TRBD1. The ends lost 8 bases at V and 6 bases at J; junction bases unmatched: 16. The CDR3 extends over 15 amino acids. Germline V gene data show CDR1 as MNHEY and CDR2 as SMNVEV (reference sequence). The CDR3 DNA reads as TGTGCCAGCTCGACTAAAAGGACAGGAAGCCGCGAGCAGTACTTC. It codes for CASSTKRTGSREQYF.

This chain links TRBV28 with TRBJ1-5; 8 bases line up with TRBD1. Germline assignment: CDR1 MDHEN and CDR2 SYDVKM. The trim removed 8 bases at V and 6 bases at J, leaving 9 bases unmatched. The CDR3 is 14 amino acids. CDR3 in amino acids: CASETRTGFQPQHF. The DNA of the CDR3 is TGTGCCAGCGAGACCCGGACAGGGTTTCAGCCCCAGCATTTT.

The chain couples TRBV5-1 to TRBJ1-1, with TRBD1 identical over 10 bases. Germline CDR1 SGHRS, CDR2 YFSETQ. This CDR3 is built from 15 residues. J was trimmed by 6 bases and V by 2 bases; bases with no gene match: 7. The CDR3 DNA follows: TGCGCCAGCAGCTTCGGGACAGGGGAAATAGCTGAAGCTTTCTTT. Amino acid sequence: CASSFGTGEIAEAFF.

This clonotype turned up a few times. V usage is TRBV10-2 and J usage is TRBJ1-1; D gene ambiguous. This CDR3 spans 13 amino acids. V lost 0 bases to trimming and J lost 0 bases, with 2 bases between them. Germline V gene lookup returns CDR1 WSHSY and CDR2 SAAADI. DNA for the CDR3: TGCGCCAGCAGTGAGTCGGTGAACACTGAAGCTTTCTTT. Its translation is CASSESVNTEAFF.

V gene TRBV5-1 combines with J gene TRBJ2-7; no clear D. The ends were cut back, 4 bases at V and 7 bases at J, with 24 bases in the middle. The CDR3 runs 16 residues. The germline gives CDR1 SGHRS, CDR2 YFSETQ. The CDR3 coding sequence is TGCGCCAGCAGCCCCTCGGGCCCCCCCTCCTACAATGAGCAGTACTTC. This encodes CASSPSGPPSYNEQYF. The complete variable domain, with remaining parts taken from reference TRBV5-1 and TRBJ2-7, reads KAGVTQTPRYLIKTRGQQVTLSCSPISGHRSVSWYQQTPGQGLQFLFEYFSETQRNKGNFPGRFSGRQFSNSRSEMNVSTLELGDSALYLCASSPSGPPSYNEQYFGPGTRLTVT.

This clonotype occurred a few times. The chain couples TRBV4-2 to TRBJ1-1, with D tentatively TRBD1 (5 bases). Germline loops: CDR1 LGHNA, CDR2 YNFKEQ. The CDR3 has 15 amino acids. Trimming took 2 bases from V and 1 from J, leaving 11 bases between them. The CDR3 sequence: CASSQSDRPNTEAFF. The CDR3 DNA reads TGTGCCAGCAGCCAATCTGACAGACCGAACACTGAAGCTTTCTTT.

This clonotype was recorded a few times. This chain connects TRBV9 to TRBJ1-1, with unresolved D. V gave up 0 bases and J gave up 1 base, with 10 bases separating them. The germline CDR1 and CDR2 sequences are SGDLS and YYNGEE. The CDR3 has 15 residues. CDR3: CASSVGSGWNTEAFF. The CDR3 coding sequence is TGTGCCAGCAGCGTAGGGTCCGGGTGGAACACTGAAGCTTTCTTT.

Only a few counts were recorded for this clonotype. The V gene is TRBV7-2, the J gene TRBJ2-5; the D is unclear. V was trimmed by 8 bases and J by 0 bases, leaving 10 bases between them. Germline CDR1 SGHTA, CDR2 FQGNSA. CDR3 length: 13 amino acids. CDR3 nucleotides: TGTGCCAGCTCTCCTCAAAACCAAGAGACCCAGTACTTC. Its protein is CASSPQNQETQYF.

The chain recombines TRBV5-1 with TRBJ1-2; weak D call: TRBD1 (5 bases). From germline, CDR1 is SGHRS and CDR2 YFSETQ. This CDR3 contains 13 residues. V was clipped by 5 bases and J by 8 bases, with 16 bases between them. CDR3 DNA sequence: TGCGCCAGCAGGGGAGGACAAGGGGACGGCTACACCTTC. The encoded protein is CASRGGQGDGYTF.

This clonotype came up a few times. The chain joins TRBV5-1 to TRBJ2-5, with D possibly TRBD2 on 7 matching bases. Deletions cut 1 base from V and 5 bases from J, with 15 bases between. This CDR3 is built from 15 residues. Germline V gene lookup returns CDR1 SGHRS and CDR2 YFSETQ. The CDR3 loop reads CASSLLLGGPETQYF. CDR3 DNA: TGCGCCAGCAGCTTGCTCCTCGGGGGGCCGGAGACCCAGTACTTC.

The chain combines TRBV3-1 with TRBJ2-7, with D unclear. The CDR3 runs 15 residues. The V end was cut by 1 base, the J end by 3 bases, with 13 bases between. Germline V gives CDR1 LGHDT, CDR2 YNNKEL (reference sequence). CDR3 residues: CASSQVPDLYYEQYF. In DNA form, the CDR3 reads TGTGCCAGCAGCCAAGTTCCGGACCTCTACTACGAGCAGTACTTC.

V gene TRBV20-1 combines with J gene TRBJ2-5; weak D call: TRBD1 (5 bases). V lost 1 base and J lost 3, with 9 bases in between. This CDR3 has 13 amino acids. CDR1 is DFQATT and CDR2 is SNEGSKA in the germline V gene (reference sequence). In nucleotides, the CDR3 is TGCAGTGCTAGAGCAGGGATCGAAGAGACCCAGTACTTC. It codes for CSARAGIEETQYF.

This clonotype was counted only a few times. The chain recombines TRBV24-1 with TRBJ2-5; 8 bases align to TRBD1. This CDR3 is built from 15 residues. Germline-derived CDR1 and CDR2 are KGHDR and SFDVKD. The V gene end was trimmed by 4 bases and the J gene end by 4 bases; junction bases not matched to a gene: 7. CDR3: CATSDIRDRPETQYF. In DNA form, the CDR3 reads TGTGCCACCAGTGACATCCGGGACAGGCCAGAGACCCAGTACTTC.

The V gene is TRBV12-3 or TRBV12-4, the J gene TRBJ1-5; D may be TRBD1 (6 bases). Trimming removed 6 bases at V and 6 bases at J, with 12 bases between. The CDR3 consists of 13 residues. In DNA form, the CDR3 reads TGTGCCAGCAGCCCCCAGGGGAGTCAGCCCCAGCATTTT. Protein product: CASSPQGSQPQHF.

This clonotype was seen a few times. V gene TRBV6-2 or TRBV6-3 combines with J gene TRBJ2-1; 7 bases line up with TRBD2. CDR1 is MNHEY and CDR2 is SVGEGT in the germline V gene. This CDR3 is built from 15 residues. Trimming took 7 bases from V and 2 from J; bases not matched to a gene: 8. The CDR3 here is CASTRVGGAYNEQFF. CDR3 nucleotide sequence: TGTGCCAGCACTAGAGTGGGGGGGGCCTACAATGAGCAGTTCTTC.

V is TRBV3-1 and J is TRBJ1-1; TRBD1 is a possible D gene (5 bases). Trimming removed 0 bases at V and 5 bases at J, with 10 bases between. The CDR3 runs to 14 residues. Germline V gene sequence: CDR1 LGHDT, CDR2 YNNKEL (reference sequence). The CDR3 protein is CASSQDRVETEAFF. In DNA, the CDR3 is TGTGCCAGCAGCCAAGACAGGGTTGAGACTGAAGCTTTCTTT.

This clonotype was counted only a few times. This chain links TRBV18 with TRBJ2-5, with 11 bases identical to TRBD2. The ends lost 3 bases at V and 0 bases at J; junction bases unmatched: 6. Germline V gene data show CDR1 as KGHSH and CDR2 as LQKENI. The CDR3 has 17 amino acids. For the CDR3, the DNA is TGTGCCAGCTCACCTGGGACTAGCGGAGACCACCAAGAGACCCAGTACTTC. Protein sequence: CASSPGTSGDHQETQYF.

In regard to this clonotype: Mismatch with germline at one junction end may stem from a read error. The chain has TRBV29-1 and TRBJ2-3; TRBD2 matches at 11 bases. CDR3 length equals 16 residues. Germline CDR1 and CDR2: SQVTM and ANQGSEA. The CDR3 DNA sequence: TGCAGCGCCCCTGGGACTAGCGGAACTAGCACAGATACGCGGTATTTT. Protein product: CSAPGTSGTSTDTRYF.

The chain is built from TRBV29-1 and TRBJ2-3; 7 nucleotides line up with TRBD1. CDR1 and CDR2 (germline): SQVTM, ANQGSEA. Losses at the gene ends were 0 bases for V and 2 bases for J; bases not matched to a gene: 11. There are 17 residues in the CDR3. The CDR3 spells CSVEDIAGTADTDTQYF. As DNA, the CDR3 is TGCAGCGTTGAAGATATCGCCGGGACAGCTGACACAGATACGCAGTATTTT.

This clonotype was recorded a few times. The chain carries TRBV20-1 and TRBJ2-7, with TRBD2 matching over 9 bases. J gave up 2 bases and V 0 bases, and 8 bases lay outside the gene matches. The length of the CDR3 is 16 residues. Germline loops: CDR1 DFQATT, CDR2 SNEGSKA (reference sequence). This chain's CDR3 is CSAREILAGRPYEQYF. As DNA, the CDR3 is TGCAGTGCTAGAGAAATCCTAGCGGGAAGGCCCTACGAGCAGTACTTC.

V gene TRBV4-2 combines with J gene TRBJ2-1; 10 nucleotides align to TRBD2. Germline V gives CDR1 LGHNA, CDR2 YNFKEQ. The CDR3 has 16 amino acids. The J segment lost 5 bases and the V segment lost 1 base, leaving 5 bases of the junction unmatched. The CDR3 protein is CASSQVTSGTHNEQFF. The CDR3 DNA reads TGTGCCAGCAGCCAAGTCACTAGCGGGACCCACAATGAGCAGTTCTTC.

The chain links TRBV4-2 to TRBJ2-3; 9 bases match TRBD2. CDR1 is LGHNA and CDR2 is YNFKEQ in the germline V gene. CDR3 size: 18 residues. Trimming removed 5 bases from V and 6 bases from J; junction bases left unmatched: 18. CDR3 in amino acids: CASSYRGDGGRAPDTQYF. DNA of the CDR3: TGTGCCAGCAGCTACCGAGGCGACGGCGGGAGGGCCCCCGATACGCAGTATTTT.

The sample holds a few counts of this clonotype. The chain carries TRBV6-6 and TRBJ2-3; 8 nucleotides align to TRBD2. The CDR3 spans 16 residues. The V and J ends lost 7 bases and 0 bases, in that order; junction bases with no gene match: 9. Germline values: CDR1 MNHNY, CDR2 SVGAGI (reference sequence). The CDR3 DNA is TGTGCCAGCACAAGCGGGAGAGGGAAGAGCACAGATACGCAGTATTTT. Protein sequence: CASTSGRGKSTDTQYF.

Many counts were recorded for this clonotype. This rearrangement joins TRBV12-3 or TRBV12-4 to TRBJ1-2; 9 bases match TRBD1. V was pared by 6 bases and J by 4 bases, with 6 bases of the junction left unmatched. The CDR3 has 14 residues. CDR3 in DNA: TGTGCCAGCAGCTGGGACAGGGAGGCCTATGGCTACACCTTC. This sequence encodes CASSWDREAYGYTF.